This T cell receptor (beta chain) was recovered during a study of shared clonotypes between healthy human individuals. The table came from immunoSEQ multiplex PCR; TCRdb's copy has only in-frame clones and leaves some out. Here the sample spans about 2.4 million clones, over 85% being singletons. This clone occurred once. In germline, CDR1 is SGHAT, CDR2 FQNNGV. There are 14 residues in the CDR3. The V and J ends lost 5 bases and 0 bases respectively, with 11 bases between them. V usage is TRBV11-2 and J usage is TRBJ2-7; D is undetermined. Sequencing input: naive CD4+ T cells from PBMCs. Noted subset: CD45RA+ positively selected. The TCR comes from a man aged 18-30 years in good health. Some clones in this sample may be carry-over from other donors' samples. CDR3 protein: CASSRSWGSYEQYF. For the CDR3, the DNA is TGTGCCAGCAGCCGCTCTTGGGGCTCCTACGAGCAGTACTTC. The whole variable domain, filled in from reference TRBV11-2 and TRBJ2-7, reads EAGVAQSPRYKIIEKRQSVAFWCNPISGHATLYWYQQILGQGPKLLIQFQNNGVVDDSQLPKDRFSAERLKGVDSTLKIQPAKLEDSAVYLCASSRSWGSYEQYFGPGTRLTVT.